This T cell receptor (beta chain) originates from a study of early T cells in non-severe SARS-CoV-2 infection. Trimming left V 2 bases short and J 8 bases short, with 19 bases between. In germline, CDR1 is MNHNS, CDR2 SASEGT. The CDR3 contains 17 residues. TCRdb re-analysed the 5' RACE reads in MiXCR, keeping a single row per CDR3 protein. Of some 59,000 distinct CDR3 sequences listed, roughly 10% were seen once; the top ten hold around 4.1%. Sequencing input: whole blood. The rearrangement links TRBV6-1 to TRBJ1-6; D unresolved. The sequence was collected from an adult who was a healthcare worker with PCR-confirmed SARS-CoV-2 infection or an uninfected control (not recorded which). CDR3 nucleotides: TGTGCCAGCAGTGAACTTCAAGTTCGGGTTCTAGATTCACCCCTCCACTTT. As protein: CASSELQVRVLDSPLHF.